One T cell receptor (beta chain) is described in this entry. The antigen remains undetermined. The CDR3 spans 17 residues. Per germline, CDR1 SGHTA and CDR2 FQGTGA. V was clipped by 3 bases and J by 5 bases; unmatched bases: 10. These data belong to a study of T cell responses to AZD1222 COVID-19 vaccine. Study findings and constraints: Donor demographics were predominantly white British with a female majority; clonal diversity may be underestimated. Spike-specific TCR breadth and depth were elevated following two AZD1222 doses. At study baseline, merely more than 5 AZD1222 recipients were seropositive.

Using immunoSEQ multiplex PCR, the repertoire was profiled, and TCRdb retains in-frame clones only, with some absent. The sample has 120,000 to 150,000 clones, more than 70% seen once; the top ten hold roughly 2.1%. The sample consisted of peripheral blood, taken on day 0 of AZD1222 vaccination. The J gene is TRBJ1-5, the V gene TRBV7-3, with 10 bases aligning to TRBD1. The TCR was taken from an adult in good health. The CDR3 reads CASSFPLLGTGDQPQHF. The CDR3 DNA reads TGTGCCAGCAGCTTCCCCCTACTCGGGACAGGGGATCAGCCCCAGCATTTT.